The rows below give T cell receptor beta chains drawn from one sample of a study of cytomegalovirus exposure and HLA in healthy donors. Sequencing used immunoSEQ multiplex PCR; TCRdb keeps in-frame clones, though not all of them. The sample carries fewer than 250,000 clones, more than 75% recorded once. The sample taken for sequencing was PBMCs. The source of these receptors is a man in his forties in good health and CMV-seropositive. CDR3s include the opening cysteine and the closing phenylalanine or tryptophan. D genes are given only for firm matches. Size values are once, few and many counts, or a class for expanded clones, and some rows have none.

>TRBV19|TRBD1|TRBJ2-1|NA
TGTGCCAGTAGTATGGACAGGGCTTACAATGAGCAGTTCTTC
CASSMDRAYNEQFF
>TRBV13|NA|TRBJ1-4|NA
TGTGCCAGCAGCGCCAGGTCGGCAACTAATGAAAAACTGTTTTTT
CASSARSATNEKLFF
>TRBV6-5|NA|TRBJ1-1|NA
TGTGCCAGCAGTCAGGGGCTGACTGAAGCTTTCTTT
CASSQGLTEAFF
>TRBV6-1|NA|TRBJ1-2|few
TGTGCCAGCAGTGAAGGTCCAGGGGACTATGGCTACACCTTC
CASSEGPGDYGYTF
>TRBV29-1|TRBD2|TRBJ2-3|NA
TGCAGCGTTGTCTCAGCAGCGACTAGCAGGTCCACAGATACGCAGTATTTT
CSVVSAATSRSTDTQYF
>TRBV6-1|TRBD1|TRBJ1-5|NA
TGTGCCAGCAGTGGGGGACAGGCCATCGGGCAGCCCCAGCATTTT
CASSGGQAIGQPQHF
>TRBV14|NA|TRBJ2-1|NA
TGTGCCAGCAGCCAACGGGTAGCCTACAATGAGCAGTTCTTC
CASSQRVAYNEQFF
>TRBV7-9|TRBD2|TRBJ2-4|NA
TGTGCCAGCAGCTCTCCAGGACTAGCGGGGCCCGAGGACAGGCACATTCAGTACTTC
CASSSPGLAGPEDRHIQYF
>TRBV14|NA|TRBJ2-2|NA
TGTGCCAGCAGCCAGCTCAGTCGGGACTCTTCTGGAGGTACCGGGGAGCTGTTTTTT
CASSQLSRDSSGGTGELFF
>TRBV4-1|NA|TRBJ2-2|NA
TGCGCCAGCAGAAGAACGGGAGTGGGCGGGGAGCTGTTTTTT
CASRRTGVGGELFF
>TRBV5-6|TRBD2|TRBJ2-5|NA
TGTGCCAGCAGCTTGTTTTTGCTAGCGGGACAGCAAGAGACCCAGTACTTC
CASSLFLLAGQQETQYF
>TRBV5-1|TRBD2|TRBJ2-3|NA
TGCGCCAGCAGCTTGGATACTAGCGGGAGCACAGATACGCAGTATTTT
CASSLDTSGSTDTQYF
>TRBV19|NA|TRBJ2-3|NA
TGTGCCAGTAGTCGAGCCGGGACTTCCTTCACAGATACGCAGTATTTT
CASSRAGTSFTDTQYF
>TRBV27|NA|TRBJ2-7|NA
TGTGCCAGCAGCTCCTGGGGCTACGAGCAGTACTTC
CASSSWGYEQYF
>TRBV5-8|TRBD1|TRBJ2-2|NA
TGTGCCAGCAGCCCCGGGACAGGGCCCACCGGGGAGCTGTTTTTT
CASSPGTGPTGELFF
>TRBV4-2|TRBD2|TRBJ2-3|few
TGTGCCAGCAGCCAAGGTTTGCTAGCGGGGCCTGGGGATACGCAGTATTTT
CASSQGLLAGPGDTQYF
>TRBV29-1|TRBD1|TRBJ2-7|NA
TGCAGCGTTGAAGAGAGGGACAGGGGCCCCTACGAGCAGTACTTC
CSVEERDRGPYEQYF
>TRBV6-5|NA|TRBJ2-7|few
TGTGCCAGCAGGCCGTCGGGACAAGAGTTCTACGAGCAGTACTTC
CASRPSGQEFYEQYF
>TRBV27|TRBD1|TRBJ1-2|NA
TGTGCCAGCAGTCCATCAACAGGGGAGTTCTACTATGGCTACACCTTC
CASSPSTGEFYYGYTF
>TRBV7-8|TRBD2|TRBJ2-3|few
TGTGCCAGCAGCTTAAACACTCTAGCGGGGACAGATACGCAGTATTTT
CASSLNTLAGTDTQYF
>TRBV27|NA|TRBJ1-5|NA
TGTGCCAGCAAAGACAGAGGGGGGGGAATTAGCAATCAGCCCCAGCATTTT
CASKDRGGGISNQPQHF
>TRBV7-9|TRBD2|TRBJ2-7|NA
TGTGCCAGCAGCCCCACTGCGGGAGGTTGGGAGCAGTACTTC
CASSPTAGGWEQYF
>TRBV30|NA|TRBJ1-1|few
TGTGCCTGGAGTGGACAGTTTAACACTGAAGCTTTCTTT
CAWSGQFNTEAFF
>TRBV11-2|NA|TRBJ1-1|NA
TGTGCCAGCAGCTTAGGTGGGGAGTACACTGAAGCTTTCTTT
CASSLGGEYTEAFF
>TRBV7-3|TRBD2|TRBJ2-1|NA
TGTGCCAGCAGCTCATGGGGGGAGGGCCAGAATGAGCAGTTCTTC
CASSSWGEGQNEQFF
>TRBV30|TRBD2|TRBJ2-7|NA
TGTGCCCGGAGGCCTAGCGGGAGGAACTCCTACGAGCAGTACTTC
CARRPSGRNSYEQYF
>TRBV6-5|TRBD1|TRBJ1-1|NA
TGTGCCAGCAGCCCAGACAGGGGCCCTAACACTGAAGCTTTCTTT
CASSPDRGPNTEAFF
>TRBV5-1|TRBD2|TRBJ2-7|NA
TGCGCCAGCAATTTAGCGGGAGCCGACGAGCAGTACTTC
CASNLAGADEQYF
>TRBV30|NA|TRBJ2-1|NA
TGTGCCTGGAGTCACAGTGCTAATGAGCAGTTCTTC
CAWSHSANEQFF
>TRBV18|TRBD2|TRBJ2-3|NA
TGTGCCAGCTCACCCTTTAGCGGGAAAGCGGGAGATACGCAGTATTTT
CASSPFSGKAGDTQYF
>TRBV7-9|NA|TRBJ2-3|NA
TGTGCCAGCAATTCTCGGAGCACAGATACGCAGTATTTT
CASNSRSTDTQYF
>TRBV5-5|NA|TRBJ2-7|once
TGTGCCAGCAGCTTGACTACCTACGAGCAGTACTTC
CASSLTTYEQYF
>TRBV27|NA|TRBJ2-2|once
TGTGCCAGCAGTTTCGATACAAGGAACACCGGGGAGCTGTTTTTT
CASSFDTRNTGELFF
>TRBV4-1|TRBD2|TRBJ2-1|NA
TGCGCCAGCAGCCTCTTACTAGCGGGAGCGAACAATGAGCAGTTCTTC
CASSLLLAGANNEQFF
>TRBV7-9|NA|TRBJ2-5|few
TGTGCCAGCAGCCTCGACAGCATTCAAGAGACCCAGTACTTC
CASSLDSIQETQYF
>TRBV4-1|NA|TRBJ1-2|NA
TGCGCCAGCAGCCAAGAGGAGAGTGATGGCTACACCTTC
CASSQEESDGYTF
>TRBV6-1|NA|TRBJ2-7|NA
TGTGCCAGCAGCAGTTTCAACCCCTACGAGCAGTACTTC
CASSSFNPYEQYF
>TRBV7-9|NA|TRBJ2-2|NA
TGTGCCAGCAGCTTGATTGGGACTTCTCCCTTCCCCGGGGAGCTGTTTTTT
CASSLIGTSPFPGELFF
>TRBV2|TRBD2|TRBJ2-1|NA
TGTGCCTCCCACAGACTAGCGGGTAATGAGCAGTTCTTC
CASHRLAGNEQFF
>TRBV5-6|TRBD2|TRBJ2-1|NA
TGTGCCAGCAGCTTGGGGAAGCGGGAGGCCAATGAGCAGTTCTTC
CASSLGKREANEQFF
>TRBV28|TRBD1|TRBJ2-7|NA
TGTGCCAGCAGTCCTCCCACCGGGACAGGGACAGGGGGTCCCGAGCAGTACTTC
CASSPPTGTGTGGPEQYF
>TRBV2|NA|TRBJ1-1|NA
TGTGCCGCATGGTCACTAGAAGCTTTCTTT
CAAWSLEAFF
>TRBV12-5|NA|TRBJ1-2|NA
TGTGCTAGTGGACAGGGTAGTTGGAATGGCTACACCTTC
CASGQGSWNGYTF
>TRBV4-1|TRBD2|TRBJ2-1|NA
TGCGCCAGCAGCCAAGGGGGGGGTCCCTACAATGAGCAGTTCTTC
CASSQGGGPYNEQFF
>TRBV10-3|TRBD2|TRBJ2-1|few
TGTGCCATCAGCCGACTAGCGGGAGGGTCTAGCTATGAGCAGTTCTTC
CAISRLAGGSSYEQFF
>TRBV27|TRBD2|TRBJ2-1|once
TGTGCCAGCAGGATAATAGCGGGAAATGGTGAGCAGTTCTTC
CASRIIAGNGEQFF
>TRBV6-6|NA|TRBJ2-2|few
TGTGCCAGCAGTTACTCGAGTAAGCGTTTCACCGGGGAGCTGTTTTTT
CASSYSSKRFTGELFF
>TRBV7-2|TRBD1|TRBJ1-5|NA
TGTGCCAGCAGCTTCCAGGGGGACCAGCCCCAGCATTTT
CASSFQGDQPQHF
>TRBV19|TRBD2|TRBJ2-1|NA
TGTGCCAGTAGTCCCATAGCGGGAGTACCCTACAATGAGCAGTTCTTC
CASSPIAGVPYNEQFF
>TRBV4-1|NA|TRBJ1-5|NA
TGCGCCAGCAGCCAAGATGGGGGGGGAGGGCAGCCCCAGCATTTT
CASSQDGGGGQPQHF
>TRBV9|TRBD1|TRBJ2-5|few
TGTGCCAGCAGCGTAGATACAGGGGGCGAGACCCAGTACTTC
CASSVDTGGETQYF
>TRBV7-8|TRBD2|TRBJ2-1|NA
TGTGCCAGCAGCGCGGGACTAGCGGAGTACAATGAGCAGTTCTTC
CASSAGLAEYNEQFF
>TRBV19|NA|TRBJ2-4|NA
TGTGCCAGTAGCCCATGGTCCAGGGCGGACATTCAGTACTTC
CASSPWSRADIQYF
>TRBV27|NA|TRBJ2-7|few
TGTGCCAGCAGTTTATTGAGGGGGGAGCAGTACTTC
CASSLLRGEQYF
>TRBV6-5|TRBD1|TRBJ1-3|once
TGTGCCAGCAGTTACGGTTTGACAGGGCCAGGAAACACCATATATTTT
CASSYGLTGPGNTIYF
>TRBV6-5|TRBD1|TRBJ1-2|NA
TGTGCCAGCAGTTACCGGGACAGGCGTAATGGCTACACCTTC
CASSYRDRRNGYTF
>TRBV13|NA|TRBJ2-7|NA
TGTGCCAGCAGCTTAGGGAGCTACGAGCAGTACTTC
CASSLGSYEQYF
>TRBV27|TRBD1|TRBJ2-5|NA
TGTGCCAGCAGTTTATCGTCAACGGCCGGGACAGCTCTAAAGACCCAGTACTTC
CASSLSSTAGTALKTQYF
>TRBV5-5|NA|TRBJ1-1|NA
TGTGCCAGCAGCTGGGACATTGAAGCTTTCTTT
CASSWDIEAFF
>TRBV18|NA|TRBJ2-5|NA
TGTGCCAGCTCATCCGGGGTACAAGAGACCCAGTACTTC
CASSSGVQETQYF